This T cell receptor beta chain emerged from a study of blood T cell repertoires in COVID-19. Study overall: From T cells, B-cell-depleted T cells, or PBMCs came the material, which was cDNA or gDNA.

This clone has only one observation. TCRdb keeps only in-frame clones here, not all; method: immunoSEQ multiplex PCR. Of approximately 110,000 clones listed, approximately 86% are singletons. V was clipped by 6 bases and J by 3 bases; unmatched bases: 12. There are 15 residues in the CDR3. The V gene's germline CDR1 is SQVTM and CDR2 ANQGSEA. The sequencing sample was made of peripheral blood. This receptor was taken from a woman aged 50 to 60 with active or convalescent COVID-19. The chain carries TRBV29-1 and TRBJ2-7, with 9 bases matching TRBD1. Here the CDR3 reads CSVAGTGQGVYEQYF. The CDR3 nucleotides are TGCAGCGTAGCCGGGACAGGGCAGGGAGTCTACGAGCAGTACTTC.